This T cell receptor (beta chain) was retrieved from a study of T cell changes during pregnancy in multiple sclerosis. The germline gives CDR1 SGHVS, CDR2 FQNEAQ. The V gene lost 5 bases and the J gene lost 6 bases, with 16 bases spanning the gap. The CDR3 totals 14 residues. Measured with immunoSEQ multiplex PCR; TCRdb has only the in-frame clones, and not every one. The sample lists 100,000 or so clones; about 94% were seen once. The receptor's source is a female donor with multiple sclerosis, enrolled in a pregnancy study. The V gene is TRBV7-8, the J gene TRBJ1-2, with D uncertain. The material sequenced was peripheral blood, taken before pregnancy. CDR3 region: CASSLKTSRHGYTF. Written as DNA, the CDR3 is TGTGCCAGCAGCCTTAAGACAAGCCGCCATGGCTACACCTTC.